This T cell receptor (beta chain) appears in the sequencing data of a study of T-cell reconstitution after alpha-beta-depleted transplantation in children. Trimming shortened V by 5 bases and J by 7 bases, and 11 bases separated the two germline ends. The germline CDR1 and CDR2 sequences are SEHNR and FQNEAQ (reference sequence). This CDR3 is built from 12 residues. Unique molecular identifiers were incorporated into the prepared TCRbeta library. TCRdb redid the calling of the PCR reads with MiXCR, one entry per CDR3 protein. The repertoire holds over 550,000 distinct CDR3 sequences, roughly a tenth seen once, with less than 5% in the top ten. This clonotype was counted between two and nine times.

The sample consisted of PBMCs from the stem cell graft donor, taken from the stem cell graft. V is TRBV7-9 and J is TRBJ2-5; D is unresolved. The sequence was collected from a human donor who donated a stem cell graft to a child with acute myeloid leukemia. CDR3 in DNA: TGTGCCAGCAGCCCTCTGATTGGGACCCAGTACTTC. Translating gives CASSPLIGTQYF.